The present T cell receptor (beta chain) was sequenced within a study of human T cells and chemical hapten exposure. About the study: Diphenylcyclopropenone was administered weekly to the scalp of patients throughout the roughly 23-week study. Women made up most patients, who had alopecia areata, totalis or universalis. General study findings and limits: Versus controls, expanded TCRs had significantly more large CDR3 similarity clusters.

How the authors handled the data: Sampled TCR counts reached a median of approximately 93,000 per sample, with values ranging from roughly 20,000 to 700,000. TCRdb redid the calling of the RACE reads with MiXCR, one entry per CDR3 protein. None of the V and J calls come from the authors' own analysis; TCRdb made them. The data hold some 110,000 distinct CDR3 sequences, with 30% to 35% observed a single time. With respect to this clonotype: The antigen remains undetermined.

Indicated time point: patch test 3, about 24 weeks after DPC sensitization. Treatment given: therapeutic diphenylcyclopropenone sensitization with weekly scalp DPC. This clonotype was sampled from a man aged 35-49 years with alopecia areata. Some clones in this sample may be carry-over from other donors' samples. The sequences come from whole blood, collected in connection with sensitization to the hapten diphenylcyclopropenone (DPC).

CDR3 sequence: CASSAGQGGPNYGYTF. CDR3 DNA: TGTGCCAGCAGCGCGGGACAGGGAGGTCCTAACTATGGCTACACCTTC. The chain is built from TRBV7-9 and TRBJ1-2, with 9 nucleotides matching TRBD1. The CDR3 consists of 16 residues. V lost 5 bases and J lost 0; bases outside the gene matches: 7. The germline gives CDR1 SEHNR, CDR2 FQNEAQ (reference sequence).